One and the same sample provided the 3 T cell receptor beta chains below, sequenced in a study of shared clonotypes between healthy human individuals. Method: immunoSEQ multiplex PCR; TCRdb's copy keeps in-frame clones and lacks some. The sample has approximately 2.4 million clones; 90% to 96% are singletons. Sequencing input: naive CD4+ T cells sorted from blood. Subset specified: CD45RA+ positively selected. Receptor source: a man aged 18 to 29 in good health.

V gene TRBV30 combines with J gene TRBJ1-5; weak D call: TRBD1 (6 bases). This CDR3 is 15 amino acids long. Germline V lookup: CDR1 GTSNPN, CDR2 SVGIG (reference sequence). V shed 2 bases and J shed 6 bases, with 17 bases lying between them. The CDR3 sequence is CAWSPFEGGGQPQHF. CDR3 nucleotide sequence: TGTGCCTGGAGTCCGTTTGAGGGGGGGGGTCAGCCCCAGCATTTT.

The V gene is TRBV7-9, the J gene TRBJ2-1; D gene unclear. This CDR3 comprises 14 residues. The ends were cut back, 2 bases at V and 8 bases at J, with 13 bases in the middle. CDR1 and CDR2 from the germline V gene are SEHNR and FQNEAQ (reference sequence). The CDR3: CASSLWEVRDEQFF. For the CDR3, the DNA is TGTGCCAGCAGCTTATGGGAAGTACGCGATGAGCAGTTCTTC.

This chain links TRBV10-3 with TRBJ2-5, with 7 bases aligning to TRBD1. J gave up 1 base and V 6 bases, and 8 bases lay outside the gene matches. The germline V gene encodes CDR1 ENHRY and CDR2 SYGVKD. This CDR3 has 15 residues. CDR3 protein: CAISAGTAFQETQYF. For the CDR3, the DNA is TGTGCCATCAGCGCCGGGACAGCCTTCCAAGAGACCCAGTACTTC.